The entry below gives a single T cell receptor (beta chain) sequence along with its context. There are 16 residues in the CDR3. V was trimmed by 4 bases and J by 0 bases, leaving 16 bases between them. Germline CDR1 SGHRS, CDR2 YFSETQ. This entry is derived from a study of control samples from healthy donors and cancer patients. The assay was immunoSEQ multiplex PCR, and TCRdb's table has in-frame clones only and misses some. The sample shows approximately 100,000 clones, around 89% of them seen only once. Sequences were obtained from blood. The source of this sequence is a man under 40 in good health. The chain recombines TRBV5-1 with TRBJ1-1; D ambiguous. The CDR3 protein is CASSRGDSALNTEAFF. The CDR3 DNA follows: TGCGCCAGCAGCCGCGGTGACTCCGCTTTGAACACTGAAGCTTTCTTT. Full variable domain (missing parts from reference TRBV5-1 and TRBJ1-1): KAGVTQTPRYLIKTRGQQVTLSCSPISGHRSVSWYQQTPGQGLQFLFEYFSETQRNKGNFPGRFSGRQFSNSRSEMNVSTLELGDSALYLCASSRGDSALNTEAFFGQGTRLTVV.